This T cell receptor (beta chain) was sequenced during a study of shared clonotypes between healthy human individuals. Only in-frame clones appear in the TCRdb table, and some are missing; sequencing was by immunoSEQ multiplex PCR. The sample consists of approximately 1.5 million clones, approximately 98.5% of them appearing once. Concerning this clone itself: What it recognizes is unknown.

Study-wide findings and caveats: Sampling used blood alone; tissue repertoires probably differ.

This clonotype originated in a man in his thirties or forties in good health. The sequenced material came from naive CD4+ T cells sorted from blood. As to subset: CD45RA+ positively selected.

The CDR3 reads CASSDRRQRNGYTF. CDR3 nucleotides: TGTGCCAGCAGTGATCGGAGACAGAGGAATGGCTACACCTTC. The chain employs TRBV2 and TRBJ1-2; perhaps TRBD1 as D (5 bases). Germline V gene sequence: CDR1 SNHLY, CDR2 FYNNEI. The germline V and J ends were trimmed by 3 bases and 6 bases, with 14 bases remaining between them. The CDR3 is made up of 14 amino acids.